This TCR beta chain emerged from a study of tissue T cells after allogeneic stem cell transplantation. Assay: immunoSEQ multiplex PCR; the TCRdb copy retains only in-frame clones and omits some. Among 20,000 to 30,000 clones listed, more than 60% were seen once. General study points: Tissue-detected TCR repertoire was only partly captured by blood and spleen T cells.

Comments on this clone: Its antigen is undetermined.

This CDR3 spans 14 amino acids. Germline CDR1 reads LGHDT; CDR2 reads YNNKEL (reference sequence). Trimming removed 4 bases from V and 2 bases from J; junction bases left unmatched: 3. Autopsy tissues spanned esophagus to rectum, liver, skin, and lymphoid organs including spleen. The receptor comes from a female donor over 55 with lung cancer. The chain uses TRBV3-1 (or the pseudogene TRBV3-2) and TRBJ1-2; 8 bases are shared with TRBD1. Sequences were derived from tissue from the ileum, sampled at autopsy. CDR3 sequence (DNA): TGTGCCAGCAGCCCCAGGGGGCACAACTATGGCTACACCTTC. Translated: CASSPRGHNYGYTF.